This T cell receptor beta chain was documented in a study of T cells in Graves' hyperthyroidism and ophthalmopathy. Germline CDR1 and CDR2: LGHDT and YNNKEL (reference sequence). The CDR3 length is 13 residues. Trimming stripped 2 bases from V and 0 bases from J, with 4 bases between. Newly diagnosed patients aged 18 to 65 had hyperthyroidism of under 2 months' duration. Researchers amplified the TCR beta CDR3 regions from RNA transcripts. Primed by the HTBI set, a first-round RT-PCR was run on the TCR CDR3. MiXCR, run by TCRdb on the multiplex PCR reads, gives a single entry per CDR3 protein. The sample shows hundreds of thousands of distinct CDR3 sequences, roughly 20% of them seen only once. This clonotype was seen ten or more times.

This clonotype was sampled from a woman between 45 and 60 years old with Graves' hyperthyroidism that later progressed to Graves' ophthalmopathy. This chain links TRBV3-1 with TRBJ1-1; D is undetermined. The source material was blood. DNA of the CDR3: TGTGCCAGCAGCCAAATATTGAACACTGAAGCTTTCTTT. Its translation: CASSQILNTEAFF.